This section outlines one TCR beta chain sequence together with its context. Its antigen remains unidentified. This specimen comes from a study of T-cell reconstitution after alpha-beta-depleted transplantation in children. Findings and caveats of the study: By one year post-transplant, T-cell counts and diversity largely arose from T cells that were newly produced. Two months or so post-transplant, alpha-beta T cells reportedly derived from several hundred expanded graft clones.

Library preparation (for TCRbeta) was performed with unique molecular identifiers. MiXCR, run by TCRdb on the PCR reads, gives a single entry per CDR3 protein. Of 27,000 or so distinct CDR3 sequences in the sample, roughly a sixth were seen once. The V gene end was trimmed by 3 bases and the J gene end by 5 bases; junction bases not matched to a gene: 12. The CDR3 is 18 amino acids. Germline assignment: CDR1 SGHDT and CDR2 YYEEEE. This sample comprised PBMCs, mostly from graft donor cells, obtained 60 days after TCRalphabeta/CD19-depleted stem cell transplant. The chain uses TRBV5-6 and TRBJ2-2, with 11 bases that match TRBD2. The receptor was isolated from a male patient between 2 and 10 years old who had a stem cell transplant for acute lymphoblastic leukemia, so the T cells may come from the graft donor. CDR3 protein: CASSSHPTSGVNTGELFF. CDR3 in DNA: TGTGCCAGCAGCTCCCACCCGACTAGCGGGGTTAATACCGGGGAGCTGTTTTTT.